A single T cell receptor (beta chain) is shown here with its context. Its antigen target is currently unknown. Qualities for individual bases were not recorded, and no much larger clone is one base off. This entry comes from a study of blood T cells in healthy people across ages (dated by TCRdb to between 2014 and 2016). General notes on the study: In model experiments, template switching captured about one uniquely barcoded TCR beta cDNA molecule for every two T cells. Using deep sequencing normalized with unique cDNA molecular identifiers, the study measured how TCR beta repertoire diversity changes with age. Four age groups were formed from the donors: young (average approximately 15 years), middle-aged (just under 40), aged (62) and long-lived (less than 85). To avoid experimental bias, donors of different ages were distributed randomly across sequencing lanes. Two additional independent replicas of 1 million unique cDNA reads from the same blood draw were analyzed for two donors (one aged 18 to 30 and one aged 80 or older).

Receptor amplification or capture employed 5' RACE. Instrument on record: Illumina HiSeq 2500. The second PCR ran for roughly 6 to 11 cycles and used a J-beta primer mix along with a sample-barcoded 5' primer. A unique molecular identifier was introduced onto each TCR beta cDNA molecule by a template-switch 5' adaptor carrying 12 random nucleotides. Each sample yielded at least 3 million CDR3-containing paired-end reads. The Mint cDNA synthesis kit, primed by a TRBC-specific oligonucleotide, was used to synthesize first-strand cDNA from all RNA. Following uracil-DNA glycosylase treatment, all cDNA underwent a first 18-cycle PCR with the universal primers M1SS and BC2_uni_R. The source study handled its data this way. Each sample was normalized by randomly selecting 1 million high-quality reads, each carrying a distinct molecular identifier. Reads with shared molecular identifiers were discarded instead of being binned into consensus sequences. MiTCR, with a Q25 quality threshold and the strictest error-elimination algorithm, was used for CDR3 identification, clonotype clustering and error correction. Lower-bound total TCR beta diversity was estimated with a nonparametric unseen species model using Euler transformation. TCRdb reprocessed the public reads (quality trimming at Q25 with fastp, clone calling with MiXCR) and kept in-frame beta chains. Each CDR3 protein appears once, grouped with its most common genes and DNA. TCRdb's processing, not the study's, gives the V and J calls here. The sample profile shows hundreds of thousands of distinct CDR3 sequences; roughly three fifths of them were found once. The ten largest clones take up roughly 26% of the sample.

The roughly 37 donors, aged roughly 6 to 95 years, were systemically healthy Caucasian individuals from Russia. Each donor gave approximately 10 milliliters of peripheral blood, collected into EDTA-treated Vacutainer tubes. Ficoll-Paque density-gradient centrifugation was used to isolate PBMCs, with at least 6.5 million per sample. Total RNA was extracted from PBMCs with Trizol reagent, with at least 5.5 micrograms obtained per sample. The percentages of naive CD45RAhigh/CD27high T cells were determined by flow cytometry on a PBMC aliquot from every donor. At the junction V is shortened by 5 bases and J by 5 bases, with 18 bases in between. The germline V gene (reference sequence) provides CDR1 DFQATT and CDR2 SNEGSKA. There are 14 amino acids in the CDR3, from cysteine to phenylalanine inclusive. CDR3 DNA is the only sequence kept; it has 42 bases, read in frame from the first base. The paper as a whole reports these results and caveats: Because profiling used bulk unsorted PBMCs, naive and antigen-experienced compartments could not be compared conclusively. The long-lived group showed more naive CD4+ T cells, fewer expanded clones and increased TCR diversity than the aged group, suggesting age selection. Because the CMV infection status of the donors was unknown, age-related changes in expanded clonotypes may potentially have been confounded. Estimates of total diversity from one million sequenced T cells were regarded as lower bounds and underestimates. As age increased, observed TCR beta diversity per million T cells dropped in a roughly linear way, and a significant reduction was already evident by age around 41. Observed TCR beta diversity correlated strongly with the percentage of naive T cells measured by flow cytometry.

Sequencing was performed on blood. Recombination joined TRBV20-1 with TRBJ2-5; D gene: possibly TRBD2, on 6 matching bases. The clonotype was recovered from a man aged 35 to 55 in good health. The bases are TGCAGTGCTCCTTGGGCGGGGAGTATTGAGACCCAGTACTTC. This yields the protein CSAPWAGSIETQYF.